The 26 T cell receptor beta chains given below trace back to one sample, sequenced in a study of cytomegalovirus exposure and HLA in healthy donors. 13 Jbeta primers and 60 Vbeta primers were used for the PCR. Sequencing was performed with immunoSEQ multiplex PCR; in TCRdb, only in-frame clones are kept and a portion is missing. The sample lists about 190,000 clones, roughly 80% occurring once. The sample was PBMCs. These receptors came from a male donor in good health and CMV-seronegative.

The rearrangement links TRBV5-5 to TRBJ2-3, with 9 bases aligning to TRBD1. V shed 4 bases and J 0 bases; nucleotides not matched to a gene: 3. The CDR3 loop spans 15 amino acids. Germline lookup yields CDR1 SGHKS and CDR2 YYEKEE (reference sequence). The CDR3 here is CASSTGTGSTDTQYF. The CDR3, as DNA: TGTGCCAGCAGCACTGGGACAGGGAGCACAGATACGCAGTATTTT.

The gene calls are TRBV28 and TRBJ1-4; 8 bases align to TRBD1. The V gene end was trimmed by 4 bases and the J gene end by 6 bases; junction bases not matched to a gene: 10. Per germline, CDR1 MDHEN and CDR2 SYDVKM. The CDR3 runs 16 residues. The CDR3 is CASSSPGQGGDEKLFF. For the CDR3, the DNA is TGTGCCAGCAGTTCACCAGGACAGGGAGGGGATGAAAAACTGTTTTTT.

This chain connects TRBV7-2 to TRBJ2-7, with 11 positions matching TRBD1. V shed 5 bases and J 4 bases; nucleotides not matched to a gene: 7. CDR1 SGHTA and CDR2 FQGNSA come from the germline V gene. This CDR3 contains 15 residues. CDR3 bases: TGTGCCAGCAGCGCCCGGACAGGGGGCGTTTACGAGCAGTACTTC. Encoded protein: CASSARTGGVYEQYF.

CDR3 amino acids: CASSLGTGNSPLHF. The DNA for the CDR3 is TGTGCCAGCAGTTTGGGGACAGGCAATTCACCCCTCCACTTT. The V call is TRBV6-6, the J call TRBJ1-6, with 8 bases identical to TRBD1. The junction had 3 bases not matched to a gene; V was cut back by 4 bases and J by 7 bases. In germline, CDR1 is MNHNY, CDR2 SVGAGI (reference sequence). The CDR3 has 14 residues.

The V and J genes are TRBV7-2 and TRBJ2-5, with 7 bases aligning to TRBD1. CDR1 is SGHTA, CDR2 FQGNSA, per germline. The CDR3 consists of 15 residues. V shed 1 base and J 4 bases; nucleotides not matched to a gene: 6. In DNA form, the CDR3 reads TGTGCCAGCAGCTTAGTTCCGACAGGGAGAGAGACCCAGTACTTC. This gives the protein CASSLVPTGRETQYF.

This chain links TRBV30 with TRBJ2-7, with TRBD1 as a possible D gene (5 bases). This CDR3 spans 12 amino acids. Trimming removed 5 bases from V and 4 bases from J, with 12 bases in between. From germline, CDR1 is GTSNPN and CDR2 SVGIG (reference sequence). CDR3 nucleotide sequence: TGTGCCTGGGGGGCAGTCAAGTACGAGCAGTACTTC. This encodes CAWGAVKYEQYF.

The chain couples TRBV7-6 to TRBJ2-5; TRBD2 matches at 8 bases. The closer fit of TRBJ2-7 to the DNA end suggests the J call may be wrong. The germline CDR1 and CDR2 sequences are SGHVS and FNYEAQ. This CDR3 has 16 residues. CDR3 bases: TGTGCCAGCAGCCCGAAAGCGGGAGAAGCCCCCTACGAGCAGTACTTC. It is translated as CASSPKAGEAPYEQYF.

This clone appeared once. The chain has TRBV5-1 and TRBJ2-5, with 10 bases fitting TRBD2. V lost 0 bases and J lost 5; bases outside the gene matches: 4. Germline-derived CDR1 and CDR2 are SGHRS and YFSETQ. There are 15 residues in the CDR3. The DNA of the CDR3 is TGCGCCAGCAGCTTGGCCCTAGCGGGGGAGGAGACCCAGTACTTC. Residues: CASSLALAGEETQYF.

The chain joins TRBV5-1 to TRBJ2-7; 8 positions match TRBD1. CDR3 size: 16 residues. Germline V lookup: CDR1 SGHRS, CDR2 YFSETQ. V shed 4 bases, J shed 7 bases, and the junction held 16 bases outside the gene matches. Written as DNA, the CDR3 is TGCGCCAGCAGCCCAGGTCGGCCAGGGGGCGCGAATGAGCAGTACTTC. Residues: CASSPGRPGGANEQYF.

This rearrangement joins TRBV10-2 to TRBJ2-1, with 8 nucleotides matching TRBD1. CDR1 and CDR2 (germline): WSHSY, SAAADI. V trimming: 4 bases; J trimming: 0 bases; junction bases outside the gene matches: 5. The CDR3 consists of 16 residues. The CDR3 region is CASSVTGVPSYNEQFF. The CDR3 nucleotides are TGCGCCAGCAGTGTGACAGGGGTTCCCTCCTACAATGAGCAGTTCTTC.

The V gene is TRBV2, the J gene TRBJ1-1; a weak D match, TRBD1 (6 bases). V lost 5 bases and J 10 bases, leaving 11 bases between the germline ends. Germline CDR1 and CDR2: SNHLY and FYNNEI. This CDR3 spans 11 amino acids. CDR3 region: CASSRDRLAFF. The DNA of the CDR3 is TGTGCCAGCAGTAGAGACAGGTTAGCTTTCTTT.

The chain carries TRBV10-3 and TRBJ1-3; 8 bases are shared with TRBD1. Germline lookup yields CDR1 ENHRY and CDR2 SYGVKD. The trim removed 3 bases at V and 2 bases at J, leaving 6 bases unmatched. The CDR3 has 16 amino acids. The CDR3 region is CAISDTGTGAGNTIYF. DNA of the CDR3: TGTGCCATCAGTGACACAGGGACAGGAGCTGGAAACACCATATATTTT.

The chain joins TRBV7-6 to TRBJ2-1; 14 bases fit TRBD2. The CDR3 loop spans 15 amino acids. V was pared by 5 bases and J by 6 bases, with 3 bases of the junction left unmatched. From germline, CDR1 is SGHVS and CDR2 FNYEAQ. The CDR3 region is CASSMTSGRGNEQFF. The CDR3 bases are TGTGCCAGCAGCATGACTAGCGGGAGGGGCAATGAGCAGTTCTTC.

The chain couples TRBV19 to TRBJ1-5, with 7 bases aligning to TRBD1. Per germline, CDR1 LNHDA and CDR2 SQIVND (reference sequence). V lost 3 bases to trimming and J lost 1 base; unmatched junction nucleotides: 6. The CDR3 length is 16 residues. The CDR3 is CASSIRTGGSNQPQHF. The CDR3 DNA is TGTGCCAGTAGTATTAGGACAGGAGGAAGCAATCAGCCCCAGCATTTT.

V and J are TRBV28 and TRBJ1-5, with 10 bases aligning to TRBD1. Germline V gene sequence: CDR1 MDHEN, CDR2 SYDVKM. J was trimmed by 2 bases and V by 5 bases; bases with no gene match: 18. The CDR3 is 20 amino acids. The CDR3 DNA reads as TGTGCCAGCAGTAACCCCTCCGACAGGGGGCGAGCTATGCGCAATCAGCCCCAGCATTTT. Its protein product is CASSNPSDRGRAMRNQPQHF.

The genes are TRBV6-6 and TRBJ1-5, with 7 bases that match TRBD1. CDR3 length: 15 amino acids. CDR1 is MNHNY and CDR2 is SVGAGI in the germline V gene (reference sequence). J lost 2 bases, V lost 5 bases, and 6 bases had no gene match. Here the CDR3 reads CASSRQGSGNQPQHF. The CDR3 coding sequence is TGTGCCAGCAGTCGACAGGGCTCGGGCAATCAGCCCCAGCATTTT.

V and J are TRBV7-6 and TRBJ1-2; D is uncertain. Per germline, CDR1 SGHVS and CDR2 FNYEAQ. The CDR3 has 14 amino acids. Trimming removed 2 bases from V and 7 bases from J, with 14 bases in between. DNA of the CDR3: TGTGCCAGCAGCTTATCTGAGGTACTCGGTGGCTACACCTTC. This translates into CASSLSEVLGGYTF. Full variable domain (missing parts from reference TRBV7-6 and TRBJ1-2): GAGVSQSPRYKVTKRGQDVALRCDPISGHVSLYWYRQALGQGPEFLTYFNYEAQQDKSGLPNDRFSAERPEGSISTLTIQRTEQRDSAMYRCASSLSEVLGGYTFGSGTRLTVV.

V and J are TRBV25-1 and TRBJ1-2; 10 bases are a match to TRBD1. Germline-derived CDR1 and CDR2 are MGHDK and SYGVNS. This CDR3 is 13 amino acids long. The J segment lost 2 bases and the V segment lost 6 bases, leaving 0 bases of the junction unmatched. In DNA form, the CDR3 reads TGTGCCAGCAGGGGACAGGGGAACTATGGCTACACCTTC. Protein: CASRGQGNYGYTF.

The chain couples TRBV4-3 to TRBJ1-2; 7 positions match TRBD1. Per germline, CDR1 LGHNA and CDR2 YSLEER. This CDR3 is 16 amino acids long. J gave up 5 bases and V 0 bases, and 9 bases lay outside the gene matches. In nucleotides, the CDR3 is TGCGCCAGCAGCCAAGATCTTGCCAGGGGGAATTATGGCTACACCTTC. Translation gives CASSQDLARGNYGYTF.

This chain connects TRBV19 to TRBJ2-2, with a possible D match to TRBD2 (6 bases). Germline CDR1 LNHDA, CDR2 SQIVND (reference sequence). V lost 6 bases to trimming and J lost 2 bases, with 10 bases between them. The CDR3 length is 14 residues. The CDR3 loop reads CASRNGGNTGELFF. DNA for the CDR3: TGTGCCAGTAGAAACGGGGGTAACACCGGGGAGCTGTTTTTT.

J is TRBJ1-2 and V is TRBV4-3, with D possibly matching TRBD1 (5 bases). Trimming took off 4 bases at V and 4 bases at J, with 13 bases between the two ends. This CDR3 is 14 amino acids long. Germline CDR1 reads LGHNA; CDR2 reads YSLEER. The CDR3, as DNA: TGCGCCAGCAGCCTAGGGAAGGGGATCTATGGCTACACCTTC. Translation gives CASSLGKGIYGYTF.

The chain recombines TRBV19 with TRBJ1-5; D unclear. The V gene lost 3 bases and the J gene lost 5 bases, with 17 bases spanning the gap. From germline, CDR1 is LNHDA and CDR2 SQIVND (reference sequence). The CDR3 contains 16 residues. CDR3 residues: CASSMPGGRSYQPQHF. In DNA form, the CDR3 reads TGTGCCAGTAGTATGCCGGGTGGCCGTTCGTATCAGCCCCAGCATTTT.

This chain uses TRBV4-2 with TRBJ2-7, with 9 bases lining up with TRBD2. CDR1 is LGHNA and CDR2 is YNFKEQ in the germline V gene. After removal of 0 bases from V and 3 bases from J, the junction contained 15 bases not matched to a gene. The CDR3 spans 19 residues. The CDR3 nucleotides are TGTGCCAGCAGCCAAGATCCCCCTCTAGCGGGGCGACTTCACTACGAGCAGTACTTC. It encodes CASSQDPPLAGRLHYEQYF.

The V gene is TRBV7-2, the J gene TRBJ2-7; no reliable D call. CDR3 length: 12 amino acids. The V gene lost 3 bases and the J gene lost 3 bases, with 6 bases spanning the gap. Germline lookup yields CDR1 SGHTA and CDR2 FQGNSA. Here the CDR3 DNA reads TGTGCCAGCAGCTTCCCCCTCTACGAGCAGTACTTC. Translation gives CASSFPLYEQYF.

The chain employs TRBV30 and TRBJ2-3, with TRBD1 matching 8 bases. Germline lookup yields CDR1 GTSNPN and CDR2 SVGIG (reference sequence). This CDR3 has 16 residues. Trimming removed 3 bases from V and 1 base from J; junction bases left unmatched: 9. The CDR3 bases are TGTGCCTGGAGCTCCGCGGCGACAGGGGGCACAGATACGCAGTATTTT. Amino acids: CAWSSAATGGTDTQYF.

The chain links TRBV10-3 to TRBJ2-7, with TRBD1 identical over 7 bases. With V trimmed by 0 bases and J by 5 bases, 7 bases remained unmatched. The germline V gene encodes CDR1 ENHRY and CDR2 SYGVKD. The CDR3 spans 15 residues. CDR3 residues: CAISESRQGIDEQYF. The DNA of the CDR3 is TGTGCCATCAGTGAGTCCAGACAGGGTATCGACGAGCAGTACTTC.